This T cell receptor beta chain was sequenced for a study of shared clonotypes between healthy human individuals. It was across several immunoSEQ plates that each subset's genomic DNA was evenly split. The assay was immunoSEQ multiplex PCR, and TCRdb's table has in-frame clones only and misses some. This table has some 2,100,000 clones, approximately 96% appearing once. Every donor, a Caucasian adult, lived in Nashville, Tennessee. Naive CD4+ cells were CD45RA-selected; the remaining cells were memory. The study, taken as a whole, reports: The four-donor shared clonotypes exceeded non-shared clonotypes in generation probability, with non-shared ones scoring lower.

The CDR3 has 12 residues. Trimming shortened V by 6 bases and J by 2 bases, and 5 bases separated the two germline ends. Germline values: CDR1 SGHAT, CDR2 FQNNGV. To note about this clone: Antigen unknown.

Source material: naive CD4+ T cells sorted from blood. Subset noted: CD45RA+ positively selected. The chain joins TRBV11-2 to TRBJ2-1, with D uncertain. The TCR comes from a man between 18 and 29 years old in good health. Here the CDR3 DNA reads TGTGCCAGCAGTCAGGCCTACAATGAGCAGTTCTTC. Amino acids: CASSQAYNEQFF.